Sequencing of this T cell receptor (beta chain) was carried out in a study of cytomegalovirus exposure and HLA in healthy donors. Germline loops: CDR1 MDHEN, CDR2 SYDVKM. V was cut by 7 bases and J by 3 bases, with 16 bases left in between. The CDR3 sequence is 14 residues long. Both 60 Vbeta primers and 13 Jbeta primers went into the PCR. Produced via immunoSEQ multiplex PCR; TCRdb's table is partial and in-frame only. Of some 63,000 clones listed, over 70% are singletons. This clone has just one count. Its cognate antigen is unknown. Broader study findings: CMV serostatus alone was available as immune exposure information. In a later analysis, HLA-C alleles had the fewest associated TCRs, DRB1 alleles the most.

This receptor was identified in a woman aged 35 to 49 in good health and CMV-seronegative. Material: PBMCs. This chain connects TRBV28 to TRBJ2-7; D may be TRBD1 (6 bases). CDR3 DNA: TGTGCCAGCACCACGACAGGTCCGAACTACGAGCAGTACTTC. Its protein product is CASTTTGPNYEQYF.